Reported below is one T cell receptor (beta chain). The antigen it binds to is not known. Base qualities are not recorded, but no much larger clone differs from it by a single base. Spanning cysteine to phenylalanine, the CDR3 consists of 12 amino acids. The entry retains the CDR3 DNA only, 36 bases that are in frame from base 1. From a lookup of the germline V gene, CDR1 and CDR2 are MNHEY and SVGAGI. Trimming accounts for 4 bases at V and 7 bases at J, while the number of junction bases matched to no gene is 3. These data come from a study of blood T cell repertoires in COVID-19 (dated by TCRdb to 2018 to 2021). General notes on the study: Samples from collaborators originated in the United States, Italy and Spain and spanned both the acute and convalescent phases of COVID-19. The prospective study material was composed of cDNA or gDNA derived from T cells, B-cell-depleted T cells, or PBMCs. The dataset comprised deeply sampled blood TCRbeta repertoires from subjects exposed to, actively infected with, or recovered from COVID-19. The repertoires were released in a freely available public database intended as a resource for research on the immune response to SARS-CoV-2. The samples were drawn from the first 160 participants of the ongoing ImmuneRACE study and from 950 to 1,500 subjects provided by 6 global collaborators. A de-identified subject ID, COVID-19 status, age in years and sex were almost always included in the sample metadata. Where HLA class I and class II types were available, the types were taken from metadata supplied by the sample provider, not from assay-based typing. On the study overall, not on this receptor specifically: How much clinical and demographic metadata was included differed by source and by participant, and the metadata was provided uncurated.

TCRbeta CDR3 regions were amplified from genomic DNA using the immunoSEQ Assay, a bias-controlled multiplex PCR. Per the authors' processing: The number of nucleated cells in each sample was estimated from the amplification of reference gene primers within the assay. To quantify the absolute abundance of each unique TCRbeta CDR3 rearrangement, sequence reads were collapsed and filtered. For each sample, productive Simpson clonality was calculated by taking the square root of Simpson's diversity index across productive rearrangements. In TCRdb, the immuneACCESS table is reduced to in-frame sequences with V and J assigned. These tables do not hold every clone; where another copy was compared, an unresolved V gene accounts for under half, and the others remain unexplained. That table supplies the V and J calls and clone size; D and trimming were determined from the DNA. In this sample the table shows around 250,000 clones, roughly 89% of which occur a single time. Jointly, the top ten make up approximately 2% of the sample.

Samples from volunteer blood donors who had recovered from COVID-19 were contributed by a second Seattle source. Each collaborating institution followed its own protocols to collect whole blood in K2EDTA tubes. For TCRbeta analysis, collaborators shipped samples as frozen whole blood, isolated PBMCs, or DNA extracted from either of those sample types. The TCR originated in a man aged 25-40 years who had recovered from COVID-19. The receptor chain draws on TRBV6-5 and TRBJ1-1; 7 bases in between match TRBD1. Sequencing input: peripheral blood. The CDR3 reads CASSSGTVEAFF. The DNA reads TGTGCCAGCAGTTCCGGGACAGTTGAAGCTTTCTTT.